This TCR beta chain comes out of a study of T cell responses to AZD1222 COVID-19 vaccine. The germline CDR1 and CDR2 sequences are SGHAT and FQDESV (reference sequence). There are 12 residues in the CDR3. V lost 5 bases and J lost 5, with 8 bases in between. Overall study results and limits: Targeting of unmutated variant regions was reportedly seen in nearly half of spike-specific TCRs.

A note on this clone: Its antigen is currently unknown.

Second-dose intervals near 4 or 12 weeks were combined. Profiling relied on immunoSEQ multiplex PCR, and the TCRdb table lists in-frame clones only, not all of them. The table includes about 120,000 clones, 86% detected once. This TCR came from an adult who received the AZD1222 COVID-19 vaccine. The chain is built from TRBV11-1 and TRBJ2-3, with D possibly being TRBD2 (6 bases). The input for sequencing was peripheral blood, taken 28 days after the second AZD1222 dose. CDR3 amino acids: CASSPTRDTQYF. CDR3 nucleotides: TGTGCCAGCAGCCCGACTAGAGATACGCAGTATTTT.